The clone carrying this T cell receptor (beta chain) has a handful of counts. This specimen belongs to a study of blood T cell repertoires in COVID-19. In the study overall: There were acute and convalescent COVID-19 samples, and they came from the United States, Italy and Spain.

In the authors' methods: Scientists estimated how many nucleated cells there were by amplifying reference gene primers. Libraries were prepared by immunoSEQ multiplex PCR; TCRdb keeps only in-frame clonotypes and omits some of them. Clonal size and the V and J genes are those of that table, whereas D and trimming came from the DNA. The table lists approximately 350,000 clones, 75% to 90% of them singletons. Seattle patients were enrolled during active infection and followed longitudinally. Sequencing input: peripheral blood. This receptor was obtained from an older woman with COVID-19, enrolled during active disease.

The CDR3 region is CASSQGIGYTF. For the CDR3, the DNA is TGTGCCAGCAGCCAGGGGATTGGCTACACCTTC. This chain joins TRBV11-3 and TRBJ1-2; TRBD1 is a possible D gene (6 bases). Germline V lookup: CDR1 SGHNT, CDR2 YENEEA. Trimming shortened V by 5 bases and J by 7 bases, and 8 bases separated the two germline ends. There are 11 residues in the CDR3.